Following are 29 T cell receptor beta chains from one sample sequenced in a study of blood T cell repertoires in COVID-19. The assay was immunoSEQ multiplex PCR, and TCRdb's table has in-frame clones only and misses some. Of a few hundred thousand clones in the sample, around 87% were seen once. The sample comprised PBMCs or T cells enriched from blood (not recorded which). The receptors derive from a man aged 40-49 years in a cohort exposed to, infected with or recovered from COVID-19 (not recorded which).

The rearrangement links TRBV7-9 to TRBJ1-2, with TRBD1 matching over 8 bases. Germline loops: CDR1 SEHNR, CDR2 FQNEAQ (reference sequence). J was trimmed by 8 bases and V by 5 bases; bases with no gene match: 4. The CDR3 extends over 12 amino acids. The CDR3: CASSAYRGGYTF. CDR3 bases: TGTGCCAGCAGCGCTTACAGGGGGGGCTACACCTTC.

The V gene is TRBV5-6, the J gene TRBJ2-1; D gene ambiguous. The V end lost 0 bases, the J end lost 10 bases, and 11 bases lay between the germline ends. The CDR3 contains 13 residues. The V gene's germline CDR1 is SGHDT and CDR2 YYEEEE. For the CDR3, the DNA is TGTGCCAGCAGCTTGGGCTTAGTATACGAGCAGTTCTTC. It is translated as CASSLGLVYEQFF.

The chain is built from TRBV30 and TRBJ1-6; 7 bases are shared with TRBD1. The CDR3 contains 14 residues. V lost 1 base, J lost 5 bases, and 2 bases stayed unmatched. CDR1 is GTSNPN and CDR2 is SVGIG in the germline V gene (reference sequence). As DNA, the CDR3 is TGTGCCTGGAGTGGGGACAGTAATAATTCACCCCTCCACTTT. Encoded protein: CAWSGDSNNSPLHF.

The V and J genes are TRBV18 and TRBJ2-2, with D tentatively TRBD1 (6 bases). Germline CDR1 is KGHSH and CDR2 is LQKENI. V lost 3 bases and J lost 4, with 15 bases in between. The CDR3 runs 16 residues. Written as DNA, the CDR3 is TGTGCCAGCTCACCTAATGCCGCGACAGGCACCGGGGAGCTGTTTTTT. As protein: CASSPNAATGTGELFF. Looking up the rest from reference TRBV18 and TRBJ2-2 gives the full variable domain: NAGVMQNPRHLVRRRGQEARLRCSPMKGHSHVYWYRQLPEEGLKFMVYLQKENIIDESGMPKERFSAEFPKEGPSILRIQQVVRGDSAAYFCASSPNAATGTGELFFGEGSRLTVL.

The rearrangement joins TRBV3-1 (or the pseudogene TRBV3-2) to TRBJ2-5; possibly TRBD2 for D (6 bases). This CDR3 is 15 amino acids long. Trimming took 6 bases from V and 1 from J, leaving 15 bases between them. CDR1 LGHDT and CDR2 YNNKEL come from the germline V gene (reference sequence). The CDR3 here is CASREGTASQETQYF. CDR3 sequence (DNA): TGTGCCAGCAGGGAGGGCACGGCAAGCCAAGAGACCCAGTACTTC.

This clone has just a few counts. The rearrangement joins TRBV3-1 (or the pseudogene TRBV3-2) to TRBJ2-2, with 10 bases identical to TRBD2. V shed 4 bases and J 5 bases; nucleotides not matched to a gene: 4. CDR1 and CDR2 from the germline V gene are LGHDT and YNNKEL (reference sequence). This CDR3 region has 15 residues. The CDR3 region has the DNA TGTGCCAGCAGCCCCCCTAGCGGGAGAACCGGGGAGCTGTTTTTT. As protein: CASSPPSGRTGELFF.

This chain uses TRBV29-1 with TRBJ1-1; no firm D call. V shed 4 bases and J shed 1 base, with 10 bases lying between them. CDR3 length: 13 residues. Germline CDR1 reads SQVTM; CDR2 reads ANQGSEA. The CDR3 protein is CSVGGWGNTEAFF. For the CDR3, the DNA is TGCAGCGTTGGAGGGTGGGGGAACACTGAAGCTTTCTTT.

The chain recombines TRBV18 with TRBJ2-2; 8 bases line up with TRBD2. CDR1 and CDR2 (germline): KGHSH, LQKENI. The CDR3 has 17 residues. The trim removed 2 bases at V and 0 bases at J, leaving 5 bases unmatched. In DNA form, the CDR3 reads TGTGCCAGCTCACCAGTGGCGGGAGGCACGAACACCGGGGAGCTGTTTTTT. Residues: CASSPVAGGTNTGELFF. Full variable domain (outside the CDR3, taken from reference TRBV18 and TRBJ2-2): NAGVMQNPRHLVRRRGQEARLRCSPMKGHSHVYWYRQLPEEGLKFMVYLQKENIIDESGMPKERFSAEFPKEGPSILRIQQVVRGDSAAYFCASSPVAGGTNTGELFFGEGSRLTVL.

The chain carries TRBV10-3 and TRBJ2-7; D not certain. This CDR3 contains 13 residues. Trimming cost V 2 bases and J 1 base, with 6 bases left between them. Germline V gene sequence: CDR1 ENHRY, CDR2 SYGVKD. The CDR3 coding sequence is TGTGCCATCAGTGAGGGAGAATCCTACGAGCAGTACTTC. It translates to CAISEGESYEQYF.

The chain has TRBV10-1 and TRBJ2-7, with no clear D. Per the germline V gene, CDR1 is WNHNN and CDR2 is SYGVQD (reference sequence). The germline V and J ends were trimmed by 1 base and 3 bases, with 16 bases remaining between them. This CDR3 is built from 16 residues. The CDR3 protein is CASSEYQVKSIYEQYF. In DNA, the CDR3 is TGCGCCAGCAGTGAGTATCAGGTCAAGTCGATCTACGAGCAGTACTTC.

The chain uses TRBV6-1 and TRBJ1-1; tentative D call: TRBD1 (6 bases). CDR3 length equals 16 residues. Germline V CDR1 and CDR2: MNHNS, SASEGT. Trimming shortened V by 4 bases and J by 0 bases, and 15 bases separated the two germline ends. The CDR3 DNA reads as TGTGCCAGCAGTGCGACAGGAGGTATACTGAACACTGAAGCTTTCTTT. Protein: CASSATGGILNTEAFF.

Written as DNA, the CDR3 is TGTGCCAGTAGTCCGAGGGAAGCCAACTACAATGAGCAGTTCTTC. Its translation is CASSPREANYNEQFF. The J gene is TRBJ2-1, the V gene TRBV19; tentatively, D is TRBD2 (5 bases). The CDR3 is 15 residues long. V gave up 5 bases and J gave up 3 bases, with 14 bases separating them. Germline V CDR1 and CDR2: LNHDA, SQIVND (reference sequence).

The chain employs TRBV7-6 and TRBJ1-3, with D perhaps matching TRBD1 (6 bases). V dropped 5 bases and J dropped 0 bases, with 14 bases sitting between them. This CDR3 comprises 16 residues. CDR1 and CDR2 (germline): SGHVS, FNYEAQ. The CDR3 sequence is CASSTGTTLSGNTIYF. The CDR3 nucleotides read TGTGCCAGCAGCACAGGGACAACTCTCTCTGGAAACACCATATATTTT. The variable domain in full, completed from reference TRBV7-6 and TRBJ1-3, reads GAGVSQSPRYKVTKRGQDVALRCDPISGHVSLYWYRQALGQGPEFLTYFNYEAQQDKSGLPNDRFSAERPEGSISTLTIQRTEQRDSAMYRCASSTGTTLSGNTIYFGEGSWLTVV.

This chain uses TRBV5-1 with TRBJ2-2, with 7 bases lining up with TRBD1. The length of the CDR3 is 17 residues. Trimming removed 2 bases from V and 7 bases from J; junction bases left unmatched: 14. Germline-derived CDR1 and CDR2 are SGHRS and YFSETQ. CDR3 loop: CASSFRHDRVGSGELFF. The DNA for the CDR3 is TGCGCCAGCAGCTTCCGTCACGACAGGGTGGGCAGCGGGGAGCTGTTTTTT. The full variable domain, rest sourced from reference TRBV5-1 and TRBJ2-2, is KAGVTQTPRYLIKTRGQQVTLSCSPISGHRSVSWYQQTPGQGLQFLFEYFSETQRNKGNFPGRFSGRQFSNSRSEMNVSTLELGDSALYLCASSFRHDRVGSGELFFGEGSRLTVL.

The genes are TRBV3-1 (or the pseudogene TRBV3-2) and TRBJ2-3, with TRBD1 matching over 8 bases. This CDR3 is built from 16 residues. The germline CDR1 and CDR2 sequences are LGHDT and YNNKEL (reference sequence). V dropped 0 bases and J dropped 4; count of bases not matched to a gene: 6. Here the CDR3 reads CASSQEDRVGADTQYF. The CDR3 nucleotides read TGTGCCAGCAGCCAAGAGGACAGGGTTGGGGCAGATACGCAGTATTTT.

The chain uses TRBV29-1 and TRBJ2-2, with D possibly being TRBD1 (7 bases). Trimming removed 3 bases at V and 7 bases at J, with 18 bases between. The CDR3 is 15 amino acids. Per germline, CDR1 SQVTM and CDR2 ANQGSEA. The CDR3 here is CSVDLGRGAGGELFF. The CDR3 coding sequence is TGCAGCGTTGATCTCGGCAGGGGGGCAGGCGGGGAGCTGTTTTTT.

This clone occurred a few times. This sequence joins TRBV5-1 and TRBJ1-4; D gene unclear. Germline V gives CDR1 SGHRS, CDR2 YFSETQ. The CDR3 totals 14 residues. V shed 4 bases and J shed 5 bases, with 12 bases lying between them. In nucleotides, the CDR3 is TGCGCCAGCAGCCCTTCGGGAAGAAATGAAAAACTGTTTTTT. Amino acids: CASSPSGRNEKLFF.

V usage is TRBV2 and J usage is TRBJ1-4; D ambiguous. In germline, CDR1 is SNHLY, CDR2 FYNNEI. Trimming shortened V by 3 bases and J by 4 bases, and 12 bases separated the two germline ends. The CDR3 contains 15 residues. CDR3 in DNA: TGTGCCAGCAGTGATGAACGGCGGGTTAATGAAAAACTGTTTTTT. As protein: CASSDERRVNEKLFF.

This chain connects TRBV2 to TRBJ1-6, with 8 bases aligning to TRBD1. The CDR3 spans 15 residues. V shed 6 bases and J 5 bases; nucleotides not matched to a gene: 6. CDR1 is SNHLY, CDR2 FYNNEI, per germline. CDR3 in amino acids: CASRMDRADNSPLHF. DNA for the CDR3: TGTGCCAGCAGGATGGACAGGGCCGATAATTCACCCCTCCACTTT.

This chain uses TRBV18 with TRBJ2-3; weak D call: TRBD2 (5 bases). This CDR3 contains 14 residues. Germline V lookup: CDR1 KGHSH, CDR2 LQKENI. V lost 0 bases, J lost 5 bases, and 9 bases lay in between. The CDR3 spells CASSPPVGEDTQYF. In DNA form, the CDR3 reads TGTGCCAGCTCACCACCGGTCGGGGAAGATACGCAGTATTTT.

The rearrangement links TRBV13 to TRBJ2-3, with D possibly matching TRBD1 (8 bases). Looked up from germline, CDR1 is PRHDT and CDR2 is FYEKMQ (reference sequence). Trimming removed 5 bases from V and 2 bases from J, with 26 bases in between. This CDR3 is built from 19 residues. CDR3 bases: TGTGCCAGCAGCACTCGGGAGGCAGGGGGCGAAGATTCCACAGATACGCAGTATTTT. It specifies CASSTREAGGEDSTDTQYF. Variable domain in full (rest from reference TRBV13 and TRBJ2-3): AAGVIQSPRHLIKEKRETATLKCYPIPRHDTVYWYQQGPGQDPQFLISFYEKMQSDKGSIPDRFSAQQFSDYHSELNMSSLELGDSALYFCASSTREAGGEDSTDTQYFGPGTRLTVL.

The V and J genes are TRBV3-1 (or the pseudogene TRBV3-2) and TRBJ2-7, with 12 bases lining up with TRBD2. CDR1 is LGHDT and CDR2 is YNNKEL in the germline V gene (reference sequence). V trimming: 4 bases; J trimming: 1 base; junction bases outside the gene matches: 2. The CDR3 spans 15 residues. In DNA form, the CDR3 reads TGTGCCAGCAGCCCTACTAGCGGGGGGTCCTACGAGCAGTACTTC. Translating it yields CASSPTSGGSYEQYF.

The CDR3 here is CSVGQNYGYTF. The CDR3 bases are TGCAGCGTTGGTCAGAACTATGGCTACACCTTC. The rearrangement links TRBV29-1 to TRBJ1-2; unclear D gene. Looked up from germline, CDR1 is SQVTM and CDR2 is ANQGSEA. The CDR3 has 11 residues. Trimming removed 4 bases at V and 2 bases at J, with 5 bases between.

V gene TRBV19 combines with J gene TRBJ2-7; D is possibly TRBD2 (5 bases). CDR1 and CDR2 from the germline V gene are LNHDA and SQIVND (reference sequence). The CDR3 runs 16 residues. V lost 1 base and J lost 3, with 16 bases in between. CDR3 sequence: CASSIAGAASYYEQYF. In nucleotides, the CDR3 is TGTGCCAGTAGTATAGCCGGAGCGGCATCGTACTACGAGCAGTACTTC.

The chain is built from TRBV9 and TRBJ2-7; TRBD2 agrees at 8 bases. The V segment lost 0 bases and the J segment 7 bases; nucleotides outside the gene matches: 9. CDR1 and CDR2 (germline): SGDLS, YYNGEE. The CDR3 totals 15 residues. The CDR3 DNA follows: TGTGCCAGCAGCGTAGGGGCGGGAGGCTCTCGGGAGCAGTACTTC. Amino acids: CASSVGAGGSREQYF.

This chain joins TRBV29-1 and TRBJ2-1, with 9 bases identical to TRBD2. The CDR3 sequence is 15 residues long. Germline V CDR1 and CDR2: SQVTM, ANQGSEA. V was clipped by 3 bases and J by 9 bases; unmatched bases: 12. CDR3 loop: CSVEILAGWAGEQFF. In nucleotides, the CDR3 is TGCAGCGTTGAGATACTAGCGGGCTGGGCTGGTGAGCAGTTCTTC.

The chain combines TRBV7-2 with TRBJ1-5; D perhaps matches TRBD1 (6 bases). Germline assignment: CDR1 SGHTA and CDR2 FQGNSA. V was trimmed by 1 base and J by 5 bases, leaving 12 bases between them. The CDR3 loop spans 15 amino acids. CDR3: CASSLGQGFHQPQHF. The CDR3, as DNA: TGTGCCAGCAGCTTAGGCCAGGGGTTCCATCAGCCCCAGCATTTT.

This rearrangement joins TRBV9 to TRBJ1-1; TRBD1 matches at 8 bases. Germline assignment: CDR1 SGDLS and CDR2 YYNGEE. The CDR3 is 11 amino acids. With 3 bases clipped from V and 8 bases from J, the junction kept 0 bases outside the gene matches. CDR3 sequence (DNA): TGTGCCAGCAGCGGACAGGGGGAAGCTTTCTTT. Encoded protein: CASSGQGEAFF.

This sequence joins TRBV30 and TRBJ2-1; 9 bases are a match to TRBD1. This CDR3 comprises 14 residues. V lost 5 bases and J lost 1; bases outside the gene matches: 3. Germline CDR1 and CDR2: GTSNPN and SVGIG (reference sequence). CDR3 DNA sequence: TGTGCCTGGGGCGGGACAGGGTCCTACAATGAGCAGTTCTTC. It translates to CAWGGTGSYNEQFF.